This T cell receptor beta chain comes out of a study of cytotoxic CD8 clonotypes in ibrutinib-treated CLL. Overall study context: The patients, under twelve relapsed/refractory and approximately 14 treatment-naive, included about 18 who were IGHV unmutated. Study-wide points: Baseline clonality, higher than in age-matched healthy donors, tracked circulating CD8+ T-cell counts.

Comment on this clone: Its antigen is not identified. The same CDR3 arises from other DNA sequences in this sample as well.

The CDR3 is 12 amino acids. The junction had 1 base not matched to a gene; V was cut back by 5 bases and J by 8 bases. Germline values: CDR1 SEHNR, CDR2 FQNEAQ (reference sequence). Some clones are missing from TCRdb's copy, which holds only in-frame ones; the method was immunoSEQ multiplex PCR. The data contain approximately 130,000 clones, approximately 81% of them singletons. This TCR was recovered from a human donor with chronic lymphocytic leukemia. This chain connects TRBV7-9 to TRBJ1-4; 8 bases are shared with TRBD1. The input for sequencing was PBMCs, taken after 24 months of ibrutinib treatment. As DNA, the CDR3 is TGTGCCAGCAGCCCAGGGGGCGAAAAACTGTTTTTT. Translation gives CASSPGGEKLFF.